This TCR beta chain was identified during a study of T cell responses to AZD1222 COVID-19 vaccine. The wider study: Pooled in the analysis were second doses at about 4 or about 12 weeks.

Produced via immunoSEQ multiplex PCR; TCRdb's table is partial and in-frame only. In the table there are fewer than 150,000 clones, about 87% of which are singletons. The V gene's germline CDR1 is LGHDT and CDR2 YNNKEL (reference sequence). This CDR3 contains 16 residues. V was pared by 1 base and J by 2 bases, with 12 bases between. The chain links TRBV3-1 (or the pseudogene TRBV3-2) to TRBJ1-5, with D perhaps TRBD1 (6 bases). The specimen was peripheral blood, collected on day 0 of AZD1222 vaccination. The receptor comes from an adult in good health. CDR3 coding DNA: TGTGCCAGCAGCCAAGGGTGGGAGGGGGGCAATCAGCCCCAGCATTTT. This encodes CASSQGWEGGNQPQHF.